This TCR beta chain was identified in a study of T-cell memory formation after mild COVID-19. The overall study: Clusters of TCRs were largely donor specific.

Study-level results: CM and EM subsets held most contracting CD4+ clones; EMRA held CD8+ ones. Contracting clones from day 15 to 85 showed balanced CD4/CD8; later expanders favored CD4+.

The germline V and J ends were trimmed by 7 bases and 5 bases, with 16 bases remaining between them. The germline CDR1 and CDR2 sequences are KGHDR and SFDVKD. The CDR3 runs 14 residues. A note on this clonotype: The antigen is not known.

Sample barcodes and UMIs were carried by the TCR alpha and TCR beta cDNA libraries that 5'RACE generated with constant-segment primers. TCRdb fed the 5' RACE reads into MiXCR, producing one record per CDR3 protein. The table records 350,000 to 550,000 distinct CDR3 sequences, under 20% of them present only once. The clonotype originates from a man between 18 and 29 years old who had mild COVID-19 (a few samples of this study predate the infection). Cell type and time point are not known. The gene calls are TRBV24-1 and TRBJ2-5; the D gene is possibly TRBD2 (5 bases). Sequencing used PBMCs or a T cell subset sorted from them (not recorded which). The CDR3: CATRDSKSEETQYF. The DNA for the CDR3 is TGTGCCACCAGGGACTCTAAATCGGAGGAGACCCAGTACTTC.